The source of this TCR beta chain is a study of regulatory T cells in long-lasting Graves disease. Study-wide findings and caveats: The persistent group shared around 2,600 public clonotypes, more than the approximately 930 shared by new patients. Lower TCR diversity characterized persistent Graves' patients relative to newly diagnosed patients. There were preferences for TRBV28, TRBJ1-2 and TRBJ2-5 in persistent disease.

Stated time point: persistent/refractory GD, antithyroid drugs over 5 years with positive TRAb. The authors made the TCR library using RNA they extracted from PBMCs. EDTA tubes were used for drawing approximately 8.4 milliliters of peripheral blood. Relying on iRepertoire HTBI primers and Arm-PCR of CDR3 regions, the team built TCR beta libraries. Via MiXCR, TCRdb re-called the multiplex PCR reads, giving one row per CDR3 protein. The sample consists of 600,000 to 800,000 distinct CDR3 sequences, approximately 31% of them appearing once. CDR1 is GTSNPN and CDR2 is SVGIG in the germline V gene (reference sequence). Trimming pared 0 bases from V and 6 bases from J, leaving 11 bases between. The CDR3 totals 13 residues. This clonotype was seen a few times. Its antigen is as yet unknown.

The receptor's source is a female donor with Graves disease. Specimen: peripheral blood mononuclear cells (PBMCs), collected when the disease was refractory, from a patient treated with antithyroid drugs. The chain joins TRBV30 to TRBJ1-2; D is uncertain. CDR3 bases: TGTGCCTGGAGTGTTAGAAGGTTACATGGCTACACCTTC. Its translation is CAWSVRRLHGYTF.